This T cell receptor beta chain came from a study of cytomegalovirus exposure and HLA in healthy donors. Study findings and constraints: Researchers catalogued approximately 170 TCR beta chains as cytomegalovirus-associated. Specific recognition of CMV antigens was confirmed in vitro for a few chains (all CMV-associated).

Generated by immunoSEQ multiplex PCR, the TCRdb table keeps only in-frame clones and is missing some. The data contain 250,000 to 400,000 clones, around 90% of them singletons. A remark on this clone: The antigen is undetermined.

The sample consisted of PBMCs. This receptor was identified in a man younger than 40 in good health and CMV-seronegative.

For the CDR3, the DNA is TGTGCCAGTAGTGATTACAACACAGGGGGGGTCACTGAAGCTTTCTTT. Amino acid sequence: CASSDYNTGGVTEAFF. This chain uses TRBV19 with TRBJ1-1, with 8 bases fitting TRBD1. Germline V gene lookup returns CDR1 LNHDA and CDR2 SQIVND (reference sequence). With V trimmed by 5 bases and J by 4 bases, 12 bases remained unmatched. The CDR3 has 16 residues.